Listed below are T cell receptor beta chains from one sample, sequenced in a study of identical twins. In TCRdb, the 5' RACE reads were re-called with MiXCR into one record per CDR3 protein. Of about 250,000 distinct CDR3 sequences listed, 7.5% are singletons. A further study also used this sample, focusing on yellow fever vaccine responses in identical twins.

The sequenced sample was CD8+ T cells sorted from blood. Receptor source: a woman between 18 and 29 years old in good health. The CDR3 runs from the conserved cysteine through the conserved F or W. Fields, in order: J gene, V gene, D gene, clone size, CDR3 DNA, CDR3 protein. D genes are given only for firm matches. Rows give clone size only sometimes, using once, few, many, or a class for an expanded clone.

>TRBJ2-2|TRBV20-1|-|few
TGCAGTGCCTCGACAGGTTCCAACACCGGGGAGCTGTTTTTT
CSASTGSNTGELFF
>TRBJ2-5|TRBV7-9|-|-
TGTGCCAGCAGCTTAGATAGGCGGGCCACCTCGGAGGAGACCCAGTACTTC
CASSLDRRATSEETQYF
>TRBJ2-3|TRBV11-2|TRBD1|many
TGTGCCAGCAGGGAAGGGGGCTCAGATACGCAGTATTTT
CASREGGSDTQYF
>TRBJ2-3|TRBV4-1|-|-
TGCGCCAGCAGCTTCGAGGATTCATCAGATACGCAGTATTTT
CASSFEDSSDTQYF
>TRBJ1-1|TRBV12-3/TRBV12-4|TRBD1|-
TGTGCCAGCAGCCCGGGACAGGGGGGCACTGAAGCTTTCTTT
CASSPGQGGTEAFF
>TRBJ2-1|TRBV7-9|-|many
TGTGCCAGCAGCCCGGAGGGGGCTTCCTACAATGAGCAGTTCTTC
CASSPEGASYNEQFF
>TRBJ1-5|TRBV2|-|many
TGTGCCAGCAGTGATCCGCAAGGCGGTCAGCCCCAGCATTTT
CASSDPQGGQPQHF
>TRBJ2-2|TRBV28|TRBD1|few
TGTGCCAGCAGTCCTGGACAGGTCGAATTGACCGGGGAGCTGTTTTTT
CASSPGQVELTGELFF
>TRBJ2-7|TRBV3-1|TRBD2|once
TGTGCCACCAGCCCCCACCCTAGCGGCAGCAGGTTGAACTACGAGCAGTACTTC
CATSPHPSGSRLNYEQYF
>TRBJ2-1|TRBV29-1|TRBD1|many
TGCAGCGTTCAAAAACAGGGGTCCTACAATGAGCAGTTCTTC
CSVQKQGSYNEQFF
>TRBJ2-5|TRBV20-1|TRBD2|-
TGCAGTGCTGGACTAGCGGGGGGGGAGATACAAGAGACCCAGTACTTC
CSAGLAGGEIQETQYF
>TRBJ1-1|TRBV3-1|-|few
TGTGCCAGCAGCCAACGGGGAAAGAGTGAAGCTTTCTTT
CASSQRGKSEAFF
>TRBJ2-4|TRBV5-1|-|few
TGCGCCAGCAGCTTGGCGGGGGTAGCCAAAAACATTCAGTACTTC
CASSLAGVAKNIQYF
>TRBJ2-3|TRBV7-6|TRBD2|-
TGTGCCAGCAGCTTAGAACTAGCGGGAAGACTAGCCGATACGCAGTATTTT
CASSLELAGRLADTQYF
>TRBJ2-3|TRBV10-3|-|many
TGTGCCGCCAACCCCGGGACATGGTTGGATACGCAGTATTTT
CAANPGTWLDTQYF
>TRBJ2-7|TRBV9|-|-
TGTGCCAGCAGCGTAGGTGGGAGTGGGGCCTACGAGCAGTACTTC
CASSVGGSGAYEQYF
>TRBJ2-3|TRBV4-2|-|few
TGTGCCAGCAGCCAAGACCCCACAGGGTCCGGTGGGGATACGCAGTATTTT
CASSQDPTGSGGDTQYF
>TRBJ2-1|TRBV7-9|-|many
TGTGCCAGCAGCCGAGAGGCGGAGGGGGTGCAGTTCTTC
CASSREAEGVQFF
>TRBJ2-1|TRBV15|TRBD2|-
TGTGCCACCAGCAGAGAGAGCGGGGTCTACAATGAGCAGTTCTTC
CATSRESGVYNEQFF
>TRBJ2-3|TRBV7-6|TRBD2|many
TGTGCCAGCAGCTCTAGCGGGGCCCACACAGATACGCAGTATTTT
CASSSSGAHTDTQYF
>TRBJ2-3|TRBV20-1|TRBD2|few
TGCAGTGCTAGAGCTCGTGGGGGGGGACTAGCGGCTAGCACAGATACGCAGTATTTT
CSARARGGGLAASTDTQYF
>TRBJ1-1|TRBV6-1|-|few
TGTGCCAGCAGTGAACTTCCAGGGGCTAACACTGAAGCTTTCTTT
CASSELPGANTEAFF
>TRBJ1-3|TRBV7-6|-|few
TGTGCCAGCAGGGCAGACTCTGGAAACACCATATATTTT
CASRADSGNTIYF
>TRBJ2-3|TRBV2|TRBD2|many
TGTGCCAGCAGTGGCTCGGGACTAGCGGGAAAAGATACGCAGTATTTT
CASSGSGLAGKDTQYF
>TRBJ2-1|TRBV28|-|few
TGTGCCAGCAGTTCCTCCCCGGGCGGGTACTATGAGCAGTTCTTC
CASSSSPGGYYEQFF
>TRBJ1-5|TRBV29-1|-|-
TGCAGCGTTGACGTAGGGCTGGGTCAGCCCCAGCATTTT
CSVDVGLGQPQHF